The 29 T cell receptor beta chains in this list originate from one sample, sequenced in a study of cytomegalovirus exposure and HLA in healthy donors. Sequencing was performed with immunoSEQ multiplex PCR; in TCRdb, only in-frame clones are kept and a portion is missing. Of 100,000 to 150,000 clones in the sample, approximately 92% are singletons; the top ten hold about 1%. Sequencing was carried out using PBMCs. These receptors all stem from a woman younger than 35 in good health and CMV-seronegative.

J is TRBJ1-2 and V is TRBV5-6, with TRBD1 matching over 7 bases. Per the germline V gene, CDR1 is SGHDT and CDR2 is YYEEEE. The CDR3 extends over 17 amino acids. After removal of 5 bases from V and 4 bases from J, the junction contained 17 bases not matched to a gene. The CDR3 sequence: CASSSRQGSQRAYGYTF. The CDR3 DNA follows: TGTGCCAGCAGTTCTCGACAGGGAAGCCAGAGGGCCTATGGCTACACCTTC.

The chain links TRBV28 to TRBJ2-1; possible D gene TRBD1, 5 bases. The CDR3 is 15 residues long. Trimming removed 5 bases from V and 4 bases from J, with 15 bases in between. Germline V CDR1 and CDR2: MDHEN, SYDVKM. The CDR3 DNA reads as TGTGCCAGCAGTGGCGACAGAGGTATATACAATGAGCAGTTCTTC. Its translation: CASSGDRGIYNEQFF.

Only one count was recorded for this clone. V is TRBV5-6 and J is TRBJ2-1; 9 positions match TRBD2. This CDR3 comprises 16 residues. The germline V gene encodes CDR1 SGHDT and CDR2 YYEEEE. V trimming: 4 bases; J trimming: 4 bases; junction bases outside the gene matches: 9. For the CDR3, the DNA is TGTGCCAGCAGCCACGACTCTAGCGGGAAATACAATGAGCAGTTCTTC. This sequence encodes CASSHDSSGKYNEQFF.

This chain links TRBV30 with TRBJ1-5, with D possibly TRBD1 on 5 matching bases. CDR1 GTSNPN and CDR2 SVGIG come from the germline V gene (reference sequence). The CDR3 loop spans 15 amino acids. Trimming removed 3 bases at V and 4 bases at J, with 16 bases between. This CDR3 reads CAWSRGQGLNQPQHF. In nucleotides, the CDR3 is TGTGCCTGGAGCCGAGGGCAGGGACTAAATCAGCCCCAGCATTTT.

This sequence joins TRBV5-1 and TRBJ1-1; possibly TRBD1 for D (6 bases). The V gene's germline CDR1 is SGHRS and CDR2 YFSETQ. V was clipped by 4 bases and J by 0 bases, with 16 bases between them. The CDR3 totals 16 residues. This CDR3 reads CASSPTGSGMNTEAFF. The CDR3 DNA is TGCGCCAGCAGCCCCACAGGGAGTGGTATGAACACTGAAGCTTTCTTT. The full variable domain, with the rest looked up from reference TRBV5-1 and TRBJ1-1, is KAGVTQTPRYLIKTRGQQVTLSCSPISGHRSVSWYQQTPGQGLQFLFEYFSETQRNKGNFPGRFSGRQFSNSRSEMNVSTLELGDSALYLCASSPTGSGMNTEAFFGQGTRLTVV.

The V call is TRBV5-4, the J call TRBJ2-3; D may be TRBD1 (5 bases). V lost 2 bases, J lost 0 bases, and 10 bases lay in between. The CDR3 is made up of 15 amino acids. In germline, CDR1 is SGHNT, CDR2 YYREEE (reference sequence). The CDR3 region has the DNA TGTGCCAGCAGCTTTGACAGTTCTAGCACAGATACGCAGTATTTT. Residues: CASSFDSSSTDTQYF.

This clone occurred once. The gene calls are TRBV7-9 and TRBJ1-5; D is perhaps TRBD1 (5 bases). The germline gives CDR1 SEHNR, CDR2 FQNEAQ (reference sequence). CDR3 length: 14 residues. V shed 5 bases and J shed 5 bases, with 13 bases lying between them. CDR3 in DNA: TGTGCCAGCAGCCCCCTGGGGGGTGATCAGCCCCAGCATTTT. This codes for CASSPLGGDQPQHF.

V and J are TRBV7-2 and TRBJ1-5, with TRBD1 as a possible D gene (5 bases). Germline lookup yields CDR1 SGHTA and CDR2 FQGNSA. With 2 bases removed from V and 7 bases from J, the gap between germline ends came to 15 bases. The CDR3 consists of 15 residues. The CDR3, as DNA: TGTGCCAGCAGCTTATATTTCCAGGGAGGCCAGCCCCAGCATTTT. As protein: CASSLYFQGGQPQHF.

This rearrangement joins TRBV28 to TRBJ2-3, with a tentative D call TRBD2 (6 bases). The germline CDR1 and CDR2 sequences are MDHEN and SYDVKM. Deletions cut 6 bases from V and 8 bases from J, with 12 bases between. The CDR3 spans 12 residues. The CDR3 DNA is TGTGCCAGCAGGGGACTCTGGGGTACGCAGTATTTT. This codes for CASRGLWGTQYF.

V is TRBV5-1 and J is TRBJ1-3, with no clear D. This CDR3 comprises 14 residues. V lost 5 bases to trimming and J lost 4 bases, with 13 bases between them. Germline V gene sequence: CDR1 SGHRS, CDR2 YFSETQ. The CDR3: CASRIELAGNTIYF. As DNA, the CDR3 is TGCGCCAGCAGAATTGAGCTAGCCGGAAACACCATATATTTT.

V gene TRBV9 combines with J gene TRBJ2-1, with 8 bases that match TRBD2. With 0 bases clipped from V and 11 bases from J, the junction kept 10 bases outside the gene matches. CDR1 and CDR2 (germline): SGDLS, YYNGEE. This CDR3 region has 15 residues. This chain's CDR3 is CASSVGSPIAGQQFF. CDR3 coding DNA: TGTGCCAGCAGCGTAGGCAGCCCCATAGCGGGGCAGCAGTTCTTC. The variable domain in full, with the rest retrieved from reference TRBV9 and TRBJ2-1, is DSGVTQTPKHLITATGQRVTLRCSPRSGDLSVYWYQQSLDQGLQFLIQYYNGEERAKGNILERFSAQQFPDLHSELNLSSLELGDSALYFCASSVGSPIAGQQFFGPGTRLTVL.

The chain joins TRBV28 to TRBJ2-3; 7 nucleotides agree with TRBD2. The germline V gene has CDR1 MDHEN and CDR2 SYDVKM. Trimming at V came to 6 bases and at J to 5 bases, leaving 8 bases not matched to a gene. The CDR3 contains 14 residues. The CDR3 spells CASRQAGFGDTQYF. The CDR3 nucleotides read TGTGCCAGCAGACAAGCGGGATTTGGAGATACGCAGTATTTT. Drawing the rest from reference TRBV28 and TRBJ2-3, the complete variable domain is DVKVTQSSRYLVKRTGEKVFLECVQDMDHENMFWYRQDPGLGLRLIYFSYDVKMKEKGDIPEGYSVSREKKERFSLILESASTNQTSMYLCASRQAGFGDTQYFGPGTRLTVL.

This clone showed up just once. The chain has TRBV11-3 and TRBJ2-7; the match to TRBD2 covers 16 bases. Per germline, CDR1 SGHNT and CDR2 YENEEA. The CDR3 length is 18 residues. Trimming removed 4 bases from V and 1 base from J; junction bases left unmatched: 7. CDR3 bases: TGTGCCAGCAGCTCTCCGGGACTAGCGGGAGGGCGGTCCTACGAGCAGTACTTC. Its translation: CASSSPGLAGGRSYEQYF.

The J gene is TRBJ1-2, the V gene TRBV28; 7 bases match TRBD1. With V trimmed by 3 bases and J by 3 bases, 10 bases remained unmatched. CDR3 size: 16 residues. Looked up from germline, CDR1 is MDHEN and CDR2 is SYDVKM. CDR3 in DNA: TGTGCCAGCAGTTTTGCCCCCCTGACAGGGTACTATGGCTACACCTTC. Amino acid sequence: CASSFAPLTGYYGYTF.

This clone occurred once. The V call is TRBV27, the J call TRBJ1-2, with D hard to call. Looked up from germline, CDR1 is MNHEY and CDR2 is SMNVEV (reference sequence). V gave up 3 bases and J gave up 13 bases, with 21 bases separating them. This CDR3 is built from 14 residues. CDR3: CASSFRQFGLPFTF. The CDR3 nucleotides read TGTGCCAGCAGTTTCCGTCAGTTTGGGCTTCCCTTCACCTTC.

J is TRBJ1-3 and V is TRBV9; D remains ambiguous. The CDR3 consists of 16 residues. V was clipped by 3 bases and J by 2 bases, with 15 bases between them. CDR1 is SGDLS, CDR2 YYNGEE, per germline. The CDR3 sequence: CASSEGGGSPGNTIYF. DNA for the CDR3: TGTGCCAGCAGCGAGGGAGGCGGGTCCCCTGGAAACACCATATATTTT.

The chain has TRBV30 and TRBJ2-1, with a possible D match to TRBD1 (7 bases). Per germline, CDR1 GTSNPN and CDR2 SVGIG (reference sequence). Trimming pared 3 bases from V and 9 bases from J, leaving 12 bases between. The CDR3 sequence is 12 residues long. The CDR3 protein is CAWSAGGSEQFF. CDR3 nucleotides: TGTGCCTGGAGCGCAGGGGGGAGTGAGCAGTTCTTC.

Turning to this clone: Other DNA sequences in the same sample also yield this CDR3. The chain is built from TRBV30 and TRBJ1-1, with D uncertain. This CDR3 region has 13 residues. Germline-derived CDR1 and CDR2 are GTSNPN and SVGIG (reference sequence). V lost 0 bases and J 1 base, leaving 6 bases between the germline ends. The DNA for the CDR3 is TGTGCCTGGAGTGTACATCGGAACACTGAAGCTTTCTTT. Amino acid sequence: CAWSVHRNTEAFF.

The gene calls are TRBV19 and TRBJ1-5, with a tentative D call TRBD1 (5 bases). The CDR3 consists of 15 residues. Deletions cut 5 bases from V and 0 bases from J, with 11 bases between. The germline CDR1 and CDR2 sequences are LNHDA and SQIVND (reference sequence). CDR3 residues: CASSAPTVSNQPQHF. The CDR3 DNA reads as TGTGCCAGTAGTGCCCCGACAGTTAGCAATCAGCCCCAGCATTTT.

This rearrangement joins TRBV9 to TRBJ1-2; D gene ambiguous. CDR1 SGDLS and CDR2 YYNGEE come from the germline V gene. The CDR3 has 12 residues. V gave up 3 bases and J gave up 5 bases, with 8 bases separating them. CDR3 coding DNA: TGTGCCAGCAGCGAAGACACTTATGGCTACACCTTC. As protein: CASSEDTYGYTF.

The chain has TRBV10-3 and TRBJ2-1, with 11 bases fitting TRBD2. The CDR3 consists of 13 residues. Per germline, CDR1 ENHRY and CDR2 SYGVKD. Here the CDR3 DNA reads TGTGCGATCCGGGGACTAGCGGACAATGAGCAGTTCTTC. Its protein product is CAIRGLADNEQFF.

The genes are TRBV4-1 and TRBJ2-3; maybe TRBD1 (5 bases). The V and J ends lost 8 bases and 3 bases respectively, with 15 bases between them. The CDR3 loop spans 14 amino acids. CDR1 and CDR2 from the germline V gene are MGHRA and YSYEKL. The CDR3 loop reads CASSPGPPTDTQYF. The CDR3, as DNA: TGCGCCAGCTCTCCAGGGCCCCCAACAGATACGCAGTATTTT.

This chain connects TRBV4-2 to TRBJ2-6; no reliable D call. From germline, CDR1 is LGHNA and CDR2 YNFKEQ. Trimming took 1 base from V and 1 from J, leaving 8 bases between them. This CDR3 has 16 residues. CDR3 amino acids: CASSQARLSGANVLTF. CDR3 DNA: TGTGCCAGCAGCCAAGCTAGATTATCTGGGGCCAACGTCCTGACTTTC.

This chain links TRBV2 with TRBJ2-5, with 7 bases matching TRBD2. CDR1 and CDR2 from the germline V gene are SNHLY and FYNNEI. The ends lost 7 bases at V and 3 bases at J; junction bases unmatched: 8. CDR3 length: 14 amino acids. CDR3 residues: CASKRDFTKETQYF. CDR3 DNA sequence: TGTGCCAGCAAGCGGGACTTCACTAAAGAGACCCAGTACTTC. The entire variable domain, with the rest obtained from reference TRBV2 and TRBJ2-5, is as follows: EPEVTQTPSHQVTQMGQEVILRCVPISNHLYFYWYRQILGQKVEFLVSFYNNEISEKSEIFDDQFSVERPDGSNFTLKIRSTKLEDSAMYFCASKRDFTKETQYFGPGTRLLVL.

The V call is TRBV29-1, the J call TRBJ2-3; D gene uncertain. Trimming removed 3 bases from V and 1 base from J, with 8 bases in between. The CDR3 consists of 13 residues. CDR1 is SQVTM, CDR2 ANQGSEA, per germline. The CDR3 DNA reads TGCAGCGTTGACAGTACAGGCACAGATACGCAGTATTTT. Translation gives CSVDSTGTDTQYF.

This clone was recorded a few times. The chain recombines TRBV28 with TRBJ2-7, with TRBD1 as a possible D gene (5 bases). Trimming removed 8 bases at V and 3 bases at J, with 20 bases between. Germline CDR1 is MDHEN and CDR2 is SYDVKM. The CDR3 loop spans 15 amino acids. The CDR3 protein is CASQPSRSRGYEQYF. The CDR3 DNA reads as TGTGCCAGCCAACCCTCCAGGAGTAGGGGCTACGAGCAGTACTTC.

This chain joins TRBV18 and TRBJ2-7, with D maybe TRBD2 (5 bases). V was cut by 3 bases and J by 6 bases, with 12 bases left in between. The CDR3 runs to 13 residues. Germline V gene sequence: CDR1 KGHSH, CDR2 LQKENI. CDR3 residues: CASSPSVGSEQYV. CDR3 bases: TGTGCCAGCTCACCGAGCGTAGGGAGCGAGCAGTACGTC.

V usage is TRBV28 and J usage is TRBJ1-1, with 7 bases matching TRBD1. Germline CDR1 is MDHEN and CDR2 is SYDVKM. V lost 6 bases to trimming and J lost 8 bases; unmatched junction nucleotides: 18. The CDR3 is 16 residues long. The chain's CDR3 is CASSSVAWDSLLEAFF. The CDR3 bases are TGTGCCAGCAGCTCTGTCGCCTGGGACAGCCTTCTCGAAGCTTTCTTT.

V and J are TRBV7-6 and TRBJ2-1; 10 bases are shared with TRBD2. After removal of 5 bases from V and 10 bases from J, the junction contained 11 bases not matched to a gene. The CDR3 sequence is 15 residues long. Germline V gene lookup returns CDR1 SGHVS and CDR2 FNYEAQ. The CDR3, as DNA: TGTGCCAGCAGCCTTCGGAGCGGGGGGGTAGGGGAGCAGTTCTTC. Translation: CASSLRSGGVGEQFF. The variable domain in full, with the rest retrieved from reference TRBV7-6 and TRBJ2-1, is GAGVSQSPRYKVTKRGQDVALRCDPISGHVSLYWYRQALGQGPEFLTYFNYEAQQDKSGLPNDRFSAERPEGSISTLTIQRTEQRDSAMYRCASSLRSGGVGEQFFGPGTRLTVL.